Listed here is a single T cell receptor (beta chain). These data belong to a study of blood T cell repertoires in COVID-19. The wider study: T cells, B-cell-depleted T cells, or PBMCs supplied cDNA or gDNA.

Original handling: Counts of nucleated cells, estimated from reference gene primer amplification, were obtained. The repertoire was sequenced with immunoSEQ multiplex PCR; TCRdb's copy has only in-frame clones and lacks some. That table supplies the V and J calls and clone size; D and trimming were determined from the DNA. This table has approximately 190,000 clones, around 84% appearing once. Trimming cost V 4 bases and J 3 bases, with 9 bases left between them. Germline V gives CDR1 KGHDR, CDR2 SFDVKD. The CDR3 covers 13 residues. Sequenced: peripheral blood. This clonotype was obtained from a man between 25 and 39 years old with active or convalescent COVID-19. This chain uses TRBV24-1 with TRBJ2-7; D not certain. Written as DNA, the CDR3 is TGTGCCACCAGTGACGGGTACAACTACGAGCAGTACTTC. Its translation is CATSDGYNYEQYF.